The clone carrying this TCR beta chain was counted many times. Its antigen remains unknown. TCRdb re-called the RT-PCR reads with MiXCR, one entry per CDR3 protein. Of 550,000 to 650,000 distinct CDR3 sequences listed, about an eighth are singletons. The data stem from a study of response to subunit inactivated influenza vaccine. Study results and caveats: New T cells are recruited in small numbers by each seasonal influenza vaccination, according to the authors' suggestion.

The V gene's germline CDR1 is SGHRS and CDR2 YFSETQ. The CDR3 is 15 residues long. V was clipped by 0 bases and J by 4 bases, with 14 bases between them. Here the sequenced sample was PBMCs from blood, taken on the day of vaccination. This receptor was identified in a man in his forties or fifties who received an inactivated influenza vaccine. The V and J genes are TRBV5-1 and TRBJ2-7; D unclear. The CDR3 here is CASSLVLGSFYEQYF. CDR3 DNA sequence: TGCGCCAGCAGCTTGGTTTTGGGGTCGTTTTACGAGCAGTACTTC.